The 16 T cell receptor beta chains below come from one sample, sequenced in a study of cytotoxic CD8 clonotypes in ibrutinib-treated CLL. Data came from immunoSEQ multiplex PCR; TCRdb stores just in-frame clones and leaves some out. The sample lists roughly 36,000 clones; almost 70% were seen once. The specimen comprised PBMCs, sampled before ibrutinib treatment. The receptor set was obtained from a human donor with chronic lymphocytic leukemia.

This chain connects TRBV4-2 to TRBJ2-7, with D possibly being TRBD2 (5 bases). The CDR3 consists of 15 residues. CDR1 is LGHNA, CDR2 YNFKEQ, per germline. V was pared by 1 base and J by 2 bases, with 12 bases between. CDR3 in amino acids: CASSQGRTGTYEQYF. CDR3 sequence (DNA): TGTGCCAGCAGCCAAGGGAGGACGGGAACCTACGAGCAGTACTTC.

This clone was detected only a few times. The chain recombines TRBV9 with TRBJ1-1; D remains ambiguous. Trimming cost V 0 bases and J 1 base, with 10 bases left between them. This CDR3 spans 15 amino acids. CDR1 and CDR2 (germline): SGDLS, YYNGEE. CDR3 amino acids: CASSVGDWGNTEAFF. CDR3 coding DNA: TGTGCCAGCAGCGTAGGGGATTGGGGGAACACTGAAGCTTTCTTT.

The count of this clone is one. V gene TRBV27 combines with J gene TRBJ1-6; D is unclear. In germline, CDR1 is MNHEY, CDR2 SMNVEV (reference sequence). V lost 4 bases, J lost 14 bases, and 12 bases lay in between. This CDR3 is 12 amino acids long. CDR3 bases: TGTGCCAGCAGTTCCAGATACCTCGCCCTCCACTTT. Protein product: CASSSRYLALHF.

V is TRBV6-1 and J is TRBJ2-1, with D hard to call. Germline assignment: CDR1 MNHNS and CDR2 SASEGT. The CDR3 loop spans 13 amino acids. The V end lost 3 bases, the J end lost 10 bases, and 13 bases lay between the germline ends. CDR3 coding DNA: TGTGCCAGCAGTGACCGGCGGTGGGTGGAGCAGTTCTTC. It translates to CASSDRRWVEQFF.

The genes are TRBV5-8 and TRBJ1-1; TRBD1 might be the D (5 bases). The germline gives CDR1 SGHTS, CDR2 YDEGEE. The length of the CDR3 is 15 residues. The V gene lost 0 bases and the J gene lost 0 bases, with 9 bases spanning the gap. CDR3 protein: CASSLVGRMNTEAFF. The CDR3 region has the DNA TGTGCCAGCAGCTTGGTGGGACGGATGAACACTGAAGCTTTCTTT. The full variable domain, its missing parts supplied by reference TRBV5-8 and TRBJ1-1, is EAGVTQSPTHLIKTRGQQATLRCSPISGHTSVYWYQQALGLGLQFLLWYDEGEERNRGNFPPRFSGRQFPNYSSELNVNALELEDSALYLCASSLVGRMNTEAFFGQGTRLTVV.

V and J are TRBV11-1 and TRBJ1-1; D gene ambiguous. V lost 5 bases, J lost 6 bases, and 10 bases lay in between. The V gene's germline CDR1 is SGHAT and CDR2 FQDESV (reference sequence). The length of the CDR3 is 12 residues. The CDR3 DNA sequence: TGTGCCAGCAGCGCCTTCTTGTCTGAAGCTTTCTTT. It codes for CASSAFLSEAFF.

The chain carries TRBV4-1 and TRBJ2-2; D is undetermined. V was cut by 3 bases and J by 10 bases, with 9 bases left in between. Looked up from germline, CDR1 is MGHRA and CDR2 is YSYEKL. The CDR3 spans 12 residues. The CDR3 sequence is CASSHGLTELFF. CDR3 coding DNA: TGCGCCAGCAGCCACGGTCTTACGGAGCTGTTTTTT.

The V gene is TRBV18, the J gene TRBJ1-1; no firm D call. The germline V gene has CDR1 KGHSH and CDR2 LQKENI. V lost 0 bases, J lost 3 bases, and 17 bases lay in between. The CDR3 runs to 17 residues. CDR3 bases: TGTGCCAGCTCACCACCATTGGCAGCGAGGTCGCACACTGAAGCTTTCTTT. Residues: CASSPPLAARSHTEAFF.

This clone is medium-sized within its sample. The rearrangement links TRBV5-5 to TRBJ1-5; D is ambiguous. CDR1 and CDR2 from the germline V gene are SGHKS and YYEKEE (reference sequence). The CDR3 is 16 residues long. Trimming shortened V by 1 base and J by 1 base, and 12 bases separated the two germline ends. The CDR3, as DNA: TGTGCCAGCAGCTTGAGAGACCGGCACAGCAATCAGCCCCAGCATTTT. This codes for CASSLRDRHSNQPQHF.

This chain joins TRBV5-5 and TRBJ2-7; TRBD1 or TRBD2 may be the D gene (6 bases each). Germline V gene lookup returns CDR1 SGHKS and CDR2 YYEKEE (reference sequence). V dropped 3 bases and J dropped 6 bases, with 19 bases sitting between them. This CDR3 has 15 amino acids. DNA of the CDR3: TGTGCCAGCAGCTCCATCCCTGCTCGGGGGCGCGAGCAGTACTTC. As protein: CASSSIPARGREQYF.

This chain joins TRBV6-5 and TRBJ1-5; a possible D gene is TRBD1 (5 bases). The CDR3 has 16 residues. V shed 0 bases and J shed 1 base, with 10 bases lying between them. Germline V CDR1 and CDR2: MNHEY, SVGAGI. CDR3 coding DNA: TGTGCCAGCAGTTACTCGTTGGGGGAAAGCAATCAGCCCCAGCATTTT. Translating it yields CASSYSLGESNQPQHF.

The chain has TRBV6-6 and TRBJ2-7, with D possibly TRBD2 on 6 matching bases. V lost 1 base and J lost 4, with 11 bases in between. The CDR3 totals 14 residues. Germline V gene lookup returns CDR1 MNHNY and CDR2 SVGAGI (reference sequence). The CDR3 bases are TGTGCCAGCAGTTACTTTCCTGCGGGGTACGAGCAGTACTTC. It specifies CASSYFPAGYEQYF.

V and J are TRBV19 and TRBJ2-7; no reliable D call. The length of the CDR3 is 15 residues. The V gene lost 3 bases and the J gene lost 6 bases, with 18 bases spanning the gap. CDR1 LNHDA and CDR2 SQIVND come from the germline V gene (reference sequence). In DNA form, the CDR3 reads TGTGCCAGTAGTATCACCAGGTTACGAGGTCGCGAGCAGTACTTC. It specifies CASSITRLRGREQYF.

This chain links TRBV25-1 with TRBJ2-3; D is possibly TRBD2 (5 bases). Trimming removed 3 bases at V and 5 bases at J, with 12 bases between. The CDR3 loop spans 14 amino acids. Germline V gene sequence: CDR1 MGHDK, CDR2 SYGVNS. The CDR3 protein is CASSESGDRDTQYF. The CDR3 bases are TGTGCCAGCAGTGAGTCCGGGGATAGAGATACGCAGTATTTT.

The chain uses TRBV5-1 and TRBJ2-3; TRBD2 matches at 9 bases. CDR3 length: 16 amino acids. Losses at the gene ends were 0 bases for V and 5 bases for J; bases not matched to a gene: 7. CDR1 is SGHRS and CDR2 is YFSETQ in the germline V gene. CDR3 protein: CASSLEGGRAKDTQYF. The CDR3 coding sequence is TGCGCCAGCAGCTTGGAGGGCGGGAGGGCCAAAGATACGCAGTATTTT.

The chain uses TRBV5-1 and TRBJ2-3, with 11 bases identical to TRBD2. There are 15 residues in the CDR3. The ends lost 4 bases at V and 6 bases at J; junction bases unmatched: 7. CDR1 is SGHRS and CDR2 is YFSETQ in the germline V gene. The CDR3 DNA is TGCGCCAGCAGCCTACTAGCGGGAGTAGGTGATACGCAGTATTTT. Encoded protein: CASSLLAGVGDTQYF.